Given below is one TCR beta chain in context. Its antigen is not identified. The sample originates from a study of shared clonotypes between healthy human individuals. Study at large: CD4 naive cells filled three plates per donor, CD4 memory three, CD8 naive two and CD8 memory one.

Study findings and constraints: When compared with the clonotypes that were shared by all four sorted-subset donors, the non-shared clonotypes turned out to have lower generation probabilities.

Assay: immunoSEQ multiplex PCR; the TCRdb copy retains only in-frame clones and omits some. The table includes over 2 million clones, about nine tenths detected once. The length of the CDR3 is 14 residues. Germline assignment: CDR1 SEHNR and CDR2 FQNEAQ (reference sequence). Deletions cut 5 bases from V and 9 bases from J, with 17 bases between. The rearrangement links TRBV7-9 to TRBJ2-1, with D maybe TRBD2 (6 bases). The TCR comes from a man younger than 30 in good health. Some clones in this sample may be carry-over from other donors' samples. Sequenced material: naive CD4+ T cells from PBMCs. The subset here: CD45RA+ positively selected. CDR3: CASSGLGEGGEQFF. CDR3 DNA: TGTGCCAGCAGCGGATTGGGCGAGGGAGGTGAGCAGTTCTTC. Drawing the rest from reference TRBV7-9 and TRBJ2-1, the complete variable domain is DTGVSQNPRHKITKRGQNVTFRCDPISEHNRLYWYRQTLGQGPEFLTYFQNEAQLEKSRLLSDRFSAERPKGSFSTLEIQRTEQGDSAMYLCASSGLGEGGEQFFGPGTRLTVL.